What follows are 18 T cell receptor beta chains derived from one specimen sequenced in a study. Each CDR3 protein is one row after TCRdb ran MiXCR on the RT-PCR reads. Counted here are fewer than 800,000 distinct CDR3 sequences, 12% to 15% occurring once; the ten biggest clones make up 3.6%. Sequences were obtained from memory CD4+ T cells from blood. All receptors come from a female donor in good health, serving as a healthy control.

The V call is TRBV20-1, the J call TRBJ2-5; D unclear. Trimming left V 2 bases short and J 2 bases short, with 9 bases between. The CDR3 is 13 residues long. The germline CDR1 and CDR2 sequences are DFQATT and SNEGSKA (reference sequence). This CDR3 reads CSARNVRQETQYF. The CDR3 DNA follows: TGCAGTGCTAGAAATGTGAGACAAGAGACCCAGTACTTC.

This clonotype came up many times. The chain uses TRBV7-3 and TRBJ2-3, with D perhaps TRBD1 or TRBD2 (6 bases each). Per germline, CDR1 SGHTA and CDR2 FQGTGA. The CDR3 has 15 residues. Trimming pared 2 bases from V and 4 bases from J, leaving 13 bases between. The CDR3: CASSLPTGGADTQYF. The CDR3 bases are TGTGCCAGCAGCTTACCGACCGGGGGCGCAGATACGCAGTATTTT.

This chain's CDR3 is CASSISGRTVFF. The CDR3 DNA reads as TGTGCCAGTAGTATCTCGGGCCGAACGGTGTTTTTT. The rearrangement joins TRBV19 to TRBJ2-2; D remains ambiguous. The germline V and J ends were trimmed by 3 bases and 15 bases, with 14 bases remaining between them. The CDR3 is 12 amino acids. In germline, CDR1 is LNHDA, CDR2 SQIVND (reference sequence).

This clonotype was counted many times. The chain couples TRBV5-1 to TRBJ2-1; D is perhaps TRBD2 (6 bases). Germline V CDR1 and CDR2: SGHRS, YFSETQ. V was clipped by 7 bases and J by 5 bases, with 16 bases between them. This CDR3 has 14 amino acids. The CDR3 DNA reads TGCGCCAGCGGATCGTGGCCGGGAGACAATGAGCAGTTCTTC. Its protein is CASGSWPGDNEQFF. Supplemented by reference TRBV5-1 and TRBJ2-1, the full variable domain reads KAGVTQTPRYLIKTRGQQVTLSCSPISGHRSVSWYQQTPGQGLQFLFEYFSETQRNKGNFPGRFSGRQFSNSRSEMNVSTLELGDSALYLCASGSWPGDNEQFFGPGTRLTVL.

This clonotype was counted only a few times. The gene calls are TRBV6-1 and TRBJ2-4, with D perhaps being TRBD1 or TRBD2 (7 bases each). The germline V gene has CDR1 MNHNS and CDR2 SASEGT. Trimming took off 2 bases at V and 6 bases at J, with 26 bases between the two ends. The CDR3 extends over 19 amino acids. The CDR3 DNA follows: TGTGCCAGCAGTGAATTTCCCTCTGGGGGGGGCGCAGGGGGAAACATTCAGTACTTC. Encoded protein: CASSEFPSGGGAGGNIQYF.

The CDR3 nucleotides are TGTGCCAGCAGTGTGTTTTTTCGGCTAGCGGGGGACAATGAGCAGTTCTTC. It is translated as CASSVFFRLAGDNEQFF. The J gene is TRBJ2-1, the V gene TRBV6-1; 10 positions agree with TRBD2. The CDR3 extends over 17 amino acids. The trim removed 4 bases at V and 5 bases at J, leaving 11 bases unmatched. Germline-derived CDR1 and CDR2 are MNHNS and SASEGT.

Here the CDR3 reads CASSQGAGGPSYEQYF. For the CDR3, the DNA is TGTGCCAGCAGCCAAGGTGCCGGGGGACCCTCCTACGAGCAGTACTTC. V usage is TRBV3-1 and J usage is TRBJ2-7; TRBD2 might be the D (6 bases). This CDR3 is 16 amino acids long. V gave up 1 base and J gave up 0 bases, with 13 bases separating them. The V gene's germline CDR1 is LGHDT and CDR2 YNNKEL (reference sequence).

This chain joins TRBV2 and TRBJ2-1; maybe TRBD1 (5 bases). Per germline, CDR1 SNHLY and CDR2 FYNNEI. The CDR3 contains 12 residues. The V and J ends lost 5 bases and 6 bases respectively, with 8 bases between them. The CDR3 nucleotides are TGTGCCAGCAGTTGGGGCTCCAATGAGCAGTTCTTC. As protein: CASSWGSNEQFF.

There are a few counts of this clonotype. Germline and junction disagree at one end, which may indicate a read error. V is TRBV5-6 and J is TRBJ1-2; no firm D call. Looked up from germline, CDR1 is SGHDT and CDR2 is YYEEEE. This CDR3 spans 13 amino acids. The CDR3, as DNA: TGTGCCAGCAGTCGAGACTCACTAGGCGGATCTTTATTC. Protein sequence: CASSRDSLGGSLF.

This chain connects TRBV5-1 to TRBJ1-1, with D maybe TRBD1 (6 bases). This CDR3 has 15 residues. Germline CDR1 and CDR2: SGHRS and YFSETQ. The V gene lost 4 bases and the J gene lost 0 bases, with 13 bases spanning the gap. DNA of the CDR3: TGCGCCAGCAGCGATTTGACAGGTATGAACACTGAAGCTTTCTTT. Its translation is CASSDLTGMNTEAFF.

The rearrangement links TRBV12-3 or TRBV12-4 to TRBJ2-2; either TRBD1 or TRBD2 may supply D (5 bases each). Trimming stripped 1 base from V and 7 bases from J, with 10 bases between. This CDR3 has 14 amino acids. The CDR3 protein is CASSLDGGVGELFF. The CDR3, as DNA: TGTGCCAGCAGTTTAGATGGGGGTGTCGGGGAGCTGTTTTTT.

This clonotype was detected only a few times. The chain links TRBV4-2 to TRBJ2-3; D is perhaps TRBD1 or TRBD2 (5 bases each). Germline CDR1 reads LGHNA; CDR2 reads YNFKEQ. The CDR3 runs to 16 residues. Trimming stripped 0 bases from V and 6 bases from J, with 16 bases between. The CDR3 loop reads CASSQEGHRGADTQYF. For the CDR3, the DNA is TGTGCCAGCAGCCAAGAAGGGCACAGAGGGGCGGATACGCAGTATTTT.

This clonotype appeared a few times. This chain joins TRBV24-1 and TRBJ2-5; 10 nucleotides line up with TRBD1. The length of the CDR3 is 15 residues. In germline, CDR1 is KGHDR, CDR2 SFDVKD. Unmatched junction bases numbered 4, after V lost 4 bases and J lost 3 bases. The CDR3 region is CATSDPGTGEETQYF. Written as DNA, the CDR3 is TGTGCCACCAGTGACCCGGGGACAGGGGAAGAGACCCAGTACTTC.

The chain employs TRBV10-3 and TRBJ1-1; tentatively, D is TRBD1 (5 bases). V shed 3 bases and J shed 2 bases, with 22 bases lying between them. The germline gives CDR1 ENHRY, CDR2 SYGVKD. The CDR3 sequence is 18 residues long. CDR3 bases: TGTGCCATCAGTGACTCCGGGACGCTAGGCACGGGAAACACTGAAGCTTTCTTT. Its protein is CAISDSGTLGTGNTEAFF.

In this sample, this clonotype turned up many times. The CDR3 DNA sequence: TGCAGTGCTAGAGCGTGGGGGGGGAACTACGAGCAGTACTTC. This sequence encodes CSARAWGGNYEQYF. J is TRBJ2-7 and V is TRBV20-1; 7 nucleotides align to TRBD2. CDR1 is DFQATT and CDR2 is SNEGSKA in the germline V gene (reference sequence). V lost 1 base and J lost 3; bases outside the gene matches: 6. The CDR3 runs 14 residues.

In this sample, this clonotype turned up a few times. This chain joins TRBV5-1 and TRBJ1-1; no clear D. Germline lookup yields CDR1 SGHRS and CDR2 YFSETQ. There are 11 residues in the CDR3. Trimming left V 4 bases short and J 5 bases short, with 6 bases between. CDR3 sequence: CASSAKTEAFF. DNA for the CDR3: TGCGCCAGCAGCGCGAAGACTGAAGCTTTCTTT.

The rearrangement links TRBV5-4 to TRBJ2-6, with a tentative D call TRBD2 (6 bases). The CDR3 length is 15 residues. The V and J ends lost 0 bases and 2 bases respectively, with 6 bases between them. Germline V gives CDR1 SGHNT, CDR2 YYREEE (reference sequence). The CDR3 loop is CASSLGTTGANVLTF. In DNA, the CDR3 is TGTGCCAGCAGCTTGGGGACTACTGGGGCCAACGTCCTGACTTTC.

This clonotype occurred many times. Here the CDR3 reads CASSSSGPSYNEQFF. For the CDR3, the DNA is TGTGCCAGCAGTTCCTCGGGTCCCAGCTACAATGAGCAGTTCTTC. The gene calls are TRBV6-6 and TRBJ2-1; D is unresolved. The germline CDR1 and CDR2 sequences are MNHNY and SVGAGI (reference sequence). V gave up 4 bases and J gave up 3 bases, with 13 bases separating them. This CDR3 is 15 amino acids long.